A single sample gave rise to the 2 T cell receptor beta chains below, sequenced in a study of T-cell memory formation after mild COVID-19. Each CDR3 protein is one row after TCRdb ran MiXCR on the 5' RACE reads. Of hundreds of thousands of distinct CDR3 sequences listed, roughly 22% are singletons. Sample: PBMCs or a T cell subset sorted from them (not recorded which). Every receptor here comes from an adult woman who had mild COVID-19 (a few samples of this study predate the infection). Cell type and time point are not known.

The V call is TRBV10-3, the J call TRBJ2-3; TRBD2 matches at 13 bases. Germline V CDR1 and CDR2: ENHRY, SYGVKD. The CDR3 has 18 residues. V dropped 6 bases and J dropped 0; count of bases not matched to a gene: 9. CDR3 region: CAISGRGLAGRSTDTQYF. CDR3 sequence (DNA): TGTGCCATCAGCGGAAGGGGACTAGCGGGGCGTAGCACAGATACGCAGTATTTT.

In its sample, this clonotype was seen a few times. This CDR3 is CASSFYIGGKYNEQFF. CDR3 sequence (DNA): TGTGCCAGCAGCTTTTATATCGGGGGGAAATACAATGAGCAGTTCTTC. This chain joins TRBV11-3 and TRBJ2-1; 7 nucleotides line up with TRBD2. Unmatched junction bases numbered 9, after V lost 3 bases and J lost 4 bases. Germline V lookup: CDR1 SGHNT, CDR2 YENEEA. This CDR3 is built from 16 residues. The variable domain in full, completed from reference TRBV11-3 and TRBJ2-1, reads EAGVVQSPRYKIIEKKQPVAFWCNPISGHNTLYWYLQNLGQGPELLIRYENEEAVDDSQLPKDRFSAERLKGVDSTLKIQPAELGDSAVYLCASSFYIGGKYNEQFFGPGTRLTVL.